These 15 T cell receptor beta chains were sequenced from one sample in a study of shared clonotypes between healthy human individuals. Sequenced by immunoSEQ multiplex PCR; TCRdb stores in-frame clones only, minus some. The data show approximately 980,000 clones, with 60% to 85% seen just once and about 1.5% held by the top ten. Sequenced sample: memory CD4+ T cells sorted from blood. The sample's subset: CD45RA-negative fraction. These receptors were taken from a young man in good health.

V gene TRBV4-2 combines with J gene TRBJ1-4; no reliable D call. V was trimmed by 0 bases and J by 4 bases, leaving 15 bases between them. The CDR3 is made up of 17 amino acids. Germline V lookup: CDR1 LGHNA, CDR2 YNFKEQ. The CDR3: CASSQDLISGGNEKLFF. The DNA of the CDR3 is TGTGCCAGCAGCCAAGATCTAATTTCGGGTGGTAATGAAAAACTGTTTTTT.

This sequence joins TRBV18 and TRBJ2-2, with D unclear. Trimming pared 6 bases from V and 6 bases from J, leaving 11 bases between. The CDR3 contains 13 residues. The germline V gene encodes CDR1 KGHSH and CDR2 LQKENI. The CDR3, as DNA: TGTGCCAGCTCTCCCGACGGGCCCGGGGAGCTGTTTTTT. The encoded protein is CASSPDGPGELFF.

This rearrangement joins TRBV9 to TRBJ2-3, with 9 bases lining up with TRBD1. Per the germline V gene, CDR1 is SGDLS and CDR2 is YYNGEE. The CDR3 extends over 16 amino acids. The junction had 8 bases not matched to a gene; V was cut back by 2 bases and J by 4 bases. The CDR3 bases are TGTGCCAGCAGCGTCGGGACAGGGAATGGGGCAGATACGCAGTATTTT. Translating gives CASSVGTGNGADTQYF.

The chain is built from TRBV6-7 and TRBJ2-2; 9 nucleotides line up with TRBD2. TRBV6-7 is an open reading frame, and its role is uncertain. The CDR3 runs to 14 residues. With 11 bases clipped from V and 6 bases from J, the junction kept 10 bases outside the gene matches. The CDR3 DNA reads as TGTGCCGTTTCCGCGGGAGGGGTGGCCGGGGAGCTGTTTTTT. Residues: CAVSAGGVAGELFF.

This clone was counted a few times. The chain joins TRBV6-1 to TRBJ1-2, with a weak D call TRBD1 (5 bases). CDR1 and CDR2 (germline): MNHNS, SASEGT. The V gene lost 2 bases and the J gene lost 5 bases, with 15 bases spanning the gap. This CDR3 has 15 residues. CDR3 DNA: TGTGCCAGCAGTGAACGCTGGGGCGCCGGGTATGGCTACACCTTC. Protein: CASSERWGAGYGYTF.

This clone was seen more than once but under ten times. The chain employs TRBV30 and TRBJ2-5, with a weak D call TRBD2 (6 bases). The closer fit of TRBJ2-7 to the DNA end suggests the J call may be wrong. The CDR3 has 12 amino acids. The germline gives CDR1 GTSNPN, CDR2 SVGIG (reference sequence). This chain's CDR3 is CAWKLGGYEQYF. CDR3 DNA: TGTGCCTGGAAACTGGGAGGCTACGAGCAGTACTTC.

The V gene is TRBV4-3, the J gene TRBJ2-1; D perhaps matches TRBD2 (5 bases). This CDR3 region has 15 residues. Germline values: CDR1 LGHNA, CDR2 YSLEER. V was clipped by 0 bases and J by 0 bases, with 6 bases between them. CDR3 protein: CASSQEGSSYNEQFF. CDR3 sequence (DNA): TGCGCCAGCAGCCAAGAAGGGAGCTCCTACAATGAGCAGTTCTTC.

This clone was counted a few times. The V gene is TRBV11-3, the J gene TRBJ2-3; D is undetermined. The CDR3 has 19 residues. The ends were cut back, 1 base at V and 0 bases at J, with 20 bases in the middle. Germline CDR1 and CDR2: SGHNT and YENEEA. The CDR3 DNA follows: TGTGCCAGCAGCTTAGGGAAATTTTTAAACAGCTCTAGCACAGATACGCAGTATTTT. The encoded protein is CASSLGKFLNSSSTDTQYF.

The chain couples TRBV5-6 to TRBJ2-3; 14 nucleotides align to TRBD2. The CDR3 spans 16 residues. V shed 4 bases and J 6 bases; nucleotides not matched to a gene: 7. Germline lookup yields CDR1 SGHDT and CDR2 YYEEEE. The CDR3 here is CASSGGTSGSLDTQYF. The CDR3 DNA reads TGTGCCAGCAGCGGGGGGACTAGCGGGAGCTTGGATACGCAGTATTTT.

CDR3 sequence: CATFGPSGTYEQYF. CDR3 nucleotides: TGCGCCACCTTCGGTCCTAGCGGTACCTACGAGCAGTACTTC. The V gene is TRBV5-1, the J gene TRBJ2-7; TRBD2 matches 7 bases. CDR1 SGHRS and CDR2 YFSETQ come from the germline V gene. CDR3 length: 14 residues. V lost 9 bases and J lost 2; bases outside the gene matches: 11.

J is TRBJ1-5 and V is TRBV30, with D possibly being TRBD1 (6 bases). Trimming took off 3 bases at V and 2 bases at J, with 11 bases between the two ends. The CDR3 is 14 amino acids. Germline assignment: CDR1 GTSNPN and CDR2 SVGIG (reference sequence). CDR3 nucleotide sequence: TGTGCCTGGAGCTCGGGGGCGGGCAATCAGCCCCAGCATTTT. It encodes CAWSSGAGNQPQHF.

This chain links TRBV7-8 with TRBJ1-1, with D tentatively TRBD1 (6 bases). Trimming stripped 5 bases from V and 4 bases from J, with 17 bases between. The CDR3 is 15 amino acids. Germline V gene data show CDR1 as SGHVS and CDR2 as FQNEAQ. The CDR3 loop is CASSPGPGEVTEAFF. CDR3 in DNA: TGTGCCAGCAGCCCTGGCCCAGGGGAGGTCACTGAAGCTTTCTTT.

The chain recombines TRBV5-1 with TRBJ1-2; 11 positions match TRBD1. There are 14 residues in the CDR3. Germline assignment: CDR1 SGHRS and CDR2 YFSETQ. The junction had 6 bases not matched to a gene; V was cut back by 4 bases and J by 7 bases. The CDR3: CASSGGQGAFGYTF. DNA of the CDR3: TGCGCCAGCAGCGGAGGACAGGGGGCTTTTGGCTACACCTTC.

The chain combines TRBV18 with TRBJ2-2, with D perhaps matching TRBD1 (5 bases). The V gene's germline CDR1 is KGHSH and CDR2 LQKENI. There are 13 residues in the CDR3. Between the trimmed V and J ends, which lost 2 bases and 6 bases, there was a span of 7 bases. CDR3 protein: CASSPSGPGELFF. CDR3 in DNA: TGTGCCAGCTCACCATCAGGGCCCGGGGAGCTGTTTTTT.

Of note for this clone: The junction departs from germline at one end; a sequencing error may be responsible. The chain joins TRBV7-7 to TRBJ2-1, with 8 positions matching TRBD2. Looked up from germline, CDR1 is SSHAT and CDR2 is FNYEAQ (reference sequence). The CDR3 runs 13 residues. CDR3 sequence: CASRPLSGIEQFF. CDR3 in DNA: TGTGCTAGCAGGCCCCTTAGCGGGATTGAGCAGTTCTTC.